This T cell receptor (beta chain) was observed in a study of post-analysis software for immune sequencing data. Study context: Progressive-relapsing, secondary progressive and relapsing-remitting multiple sclerosis were among the disease courses included.

This CDR3 spans 14 amino acids. Per germline, CDR1 SGHRS and CDR2 YFSETQ. The junction had 8 bases not matched to a gene; V was cut back by 4 bases and J by 7 bases. Worth noting for this clonotype: Its antigen is currently unknown.

Unique molecular identifiers were present in the TCR beta cDNA libraries. T cells numbering about 0.95 to 10 million gave rise to roughly 0.5 million cDNA molecules. TCRdb itself ran the PCR reads through MiXCR, one entry per CDR3 protein. The sample includes some 800,000 distinct CDR3 sequences, just over 45% of them seen just once. Notes on the study in general: Compared against controls, patients with multiple sclerosis displayed significantly lower normalized Chao1 diversity. Relative to controls, patients had five TRBV segments at higher frequency, with TRBV5-6, TRBV5-1 and TRBV20-1 among these. F measure clustering grouped samples strongly by preparation batch.

This TCR was sampled from a girl aged 10 to 17 with multiple sclerosis. Sequenced material: blood. This sequence joins TRBV5-1 and TRBJ2-3; 8 nucleotides line up with TRBD1. In DNA form, the CDR3 reads TGCGCCAGCAGCCCGAGACAGGGGTTCCATACGCAGTATTTT. It codes for CASSPRQGFHTQYF.